The 14 T cell receptor beta chains below all came from one sample that was sequenced in a study of blood T cell repertoires in COVID-19. This table comes from immunoSEQ multiplex PCR, and its TCRdb copy is limited to in-frame clones, with some not included. The sample yields almost 95,000 clones, around 67% seen once. Sequencing used peripheral blood. These receptors came from a woman in her sixties or seventies in a cohort sampled during active or convalescent COVID-19.

The chain joins TRBV7-7 to TRBJ2-5; D might be TRBD1 (6 bases). V lost 1 base and J 2 bases, leaving 11 bases between the germline ends. CDR1 and CDR2 from the germline V gene are SSHAT and FNYEAQ (reference sequence). The length of the CDR3 is 15 residues. CDR3 DNA: TGTGCCAGCAGCTTAGGGCAGGGGCGTCAAGAGACCCAGTACTTC. As protein: CASSLGQGRQETQYF.

CDR3 DNA sequence: TGTGCCAGCAGCTTGCTCCGGGTCCAGGGGCCCCAGCATTTT. Translation: CASSLLRVQGPQHF. V and J are TRBV5-6 and TRBJ1-5, with D possibly matching TRBD1 (5 bases). Germline V CDR1 and CDR2: SGHDT, YYEEEE. The CDR3 contains 14 residues. The germline V and J ends were trimmed by 1 base and 9 bases, with 14 bases remaining between them.

The rearrangement links TRBV14 to TRBJ2-2, with D unclear. V was clipped by 4 bases and J by 3 bases, with 18 bases between them. The CDR3 is 17 residues long. Per the germline V gene, CDR1 is SGHDN and CDR2 is FVKESK. CDR3 nucleotides: TGTGCCAGCAGCCCCCGTTCGTCACATGCTTACACCGGGGAGCTGTTTTTT. It yields the protein CASSPRSSHAYTGELFF. The full variable domain, its missing parts supplied by reference TRBV14 and TRBJ2-2, is EAGVTQFPSHSVIEKGQTVTLRCDPISGHDNLYWYRRVMGKEIKFLLHFVKESKQDESGMPNNRFLAERTGGTYSTLKVQPAELEDSGVYFCASSPRSSHAYTGELFFGEGSRLTVL.

The chain joins TRBV19 to TRBJ2-2, with TRBD2 as a possible D gene (6 bases). Germline loops: CDR1 LNHDA, CDR2 SQIVND (reference sequence). Trimming removed 5 bases at V and 6 bases at J, with 13 bases between. This CDR3 region has 14 residues. CDR3 bases: TGTGCCAGTAGTGAGCGGGCGGGACCCGGGGAGCTGTTTTTT. Protein sequence: CASSERAGPGELFF.

This sequence joins TRBV11-2 and TRBJ2-3; 7 positions agree with TRBD1. Per the germline V gene, CDR1 is SGHAT and CDR2 is FQNNGV. This CDR3 is built from 16 residues. V lost 3 bases and J lost 5; bases outside the gene matches: 11. The CDR3: CASSLGWGQFGDTQYF. As DNA, the CDR3 is TGTGCCAGCAGCTTGGGTTGGGGACAGTTTGGAGATACGCAGTATTTT.

The chain couples TRBV27 to TRBJ2-7; D possibly corresponds to TRBD2 (5 bases). Trimming took 2 bases from V and 1 from J, leaving 9 bases between them. The CDR3 is 14 amino acids. Looked up from germline, CDR1 is MNHEY and CDR2 is SMNVEV (reference sequence). CDR3 nucleotide sequence: TGTGCCAGCAGTTTACGGGGAAAGTCCTACGAGCAGTACTTC. The encoded protein is CASSLRGKSYEQYF.

This clone appeared once. The chain joins TRBV7-9 to TRBJ1-4; D is perhaps TRBD1 (6 bases). Trimming stripped 2 bases from V and 2 bases from J, with 9 bases between. The CDR3 loop spans 15 amino acids. Germline CDR1 SEHNR, CDR2 FQNEAQ (reference sequence). The CDR3 DNA follows: TGTGCCAGCAGCTTAACGGGGGGCACTAATGAAAAACTGTTTTTT. It translates to CASSLTGGTNEKLFF.

This clone was seen only a few times. The chain combines TRBV9 with TRBJ2-5, with D possibly TRBD2 on 7 matching bases. Germline values: CDR1 SGDLS, CDR2 YYNGEE. The CDR3 contains 16 residues. Between the trimmed V and J ends, which lost 2 bases and 1 base, there was a span of 15 bases. This CDR3 reads CASSVVPGGPQETQYF. The CDR3 DNA reads as TGTGCCAGCAGCGTCGTCCCCGGGGGGCCCCAAGAGACCCAGTACTTC.

DNA of the CDR3: TGTGCCAGTAGTAGTGACTATGGAAAGTATTTT. This sequence encodes CASSSDYGKYF. J is TRBJ2-3 and V is TRBV19; the D gene is possibly TRBD2 (5 bases). The CDR3 contains 11 residues. Trimming took 4 bases from V and 13 from J, leaving 12 bases between them. The germline V gene encodes CDR1 LNHDA and CDR2 SQIVND (reference sequence). Filled out from reference TRBV19 and TRBJ2-3, the complete variable domain reads DGGITQSPKYLFRKEGQNVTLSCEQNLNHDAMYWYRQDPGQGLRLIYYSQIVNDFQKGDIAEGYSVSREKKESFPLTVTSAQKNPTAFYLCASSSDYGKYFGPGTRLTVL.

The genes are TRBV19 and TRBJ2-7; 11 bases are a match to TRBD2. Germline CDR1 reads LNHDA; CDR2 reads SQIVND (reference sequence). V lost 0 bases, J lost 4 bases, and 5 bases stayed unmatched. The CDR3 extends over 16 amino acids. The DNA for the CDR3 is TGTGCCAGTAGTATAGAAGGGACTAGCGGCTTATACGAGCAGTACTTC. Residues: CASSIEGTSGLYEQYF.

This clone turned up a few times. This is likely an artifact of a read error, given a far larger clone one base away. The V call is TRBV27, the J call TRBJ1-1, with 8 positions matching TRBD1. The V and J ends lost 4 bases and 0 bases, in that order; junction bases with no gene match: 1. The CDR3 spans 14 residues. Germline CDR1 is MNHEY and CDR2 is SMNVEV (reference sequence). The CDR3, as DNA: TGTGCCAGCAGTTCGGGACAGGTGAACACTGAAGCTTTCTTT. Translation gives CASSSGQVNTEAFF.

The chain uses TRBV6-6 and TRBJ1-6; D is possibly TRBD1 (5 bases). In germline, CDR1 is MNHNY, CDR2 SVGAGI (reference sequence). With 2 bases removed from V and 9 bases from J, the gap between germline ends came to 11 bases. CDR3 length equals 14 residues. The CDR3, as DNA: TGTGCCAGCAGTTACGACAGTTTCGTTTCACCCCTCCACTTT. Protein sequence: CASSYDSFVSPLHF.

The V gene is TRBV19, the J gene TRBJ2-1; 13 bases map to TRBD2. The CDR3 loop spans 14 amino acids. With V trimmed by 7 bases and J by 7 bases, 4 bases remained unmatched. The V gene's germline CDR1 is LNHDA and CDR2 SQIVND (reference sequence). Written as DNA, the CDR3 is TGTGCCAGTACGATGACTAGCGGGGGGAATGAGCAGTTCTTC. It codes for CASTMTSGGNEQFF.

The rearrangement joins TRBV4-1 to TRBJ1-4; maybe TRBD1 (5 bases). V gave up 2 bases and J gave up 8 bases, with 12 bases separating them. Germline V gene data show CDR1 as MGHRA and CDR2 as YSYEKL. The CDR3 contains 14 residues. The CDR3, as DNA: TGCGCCAGCAGCCAACCAGGGAAAGAGGAAAAACTGTTTTTT. Translating it yields CASSQPGKEEKLFF.